These 8 T cell receptor beta chains were sequenced from one sample in a study of blood T cell repertoires in COVID-19. Produced via immunoSEQ multiplex PCR; TCRdb's table is partial and in-frame only. In the table there are 120,000 or so clones, 88% of which are singletons. What was sequenced was peripheral blood. These receptors all stem from a human donor in a cohort sampled during active COVID-19.

V gene TRBV23-1 combines with J gene TRBJ2-4, with 11 bases fitting TRBD2. TRBV23-1 is an ORF, and what it does is uncertain. The V segment lost 0 bases and the J segment 0 bases; nucleotides outside the gene matches: 16. CDR3 size: 22 residues. CDR3 region: CASSQSKRQGTSGLLAKNIQYF. DNA for the CDR3: TGCGCCAGCAGTCAATCGAAGCGTCAAGGGACTAGCGGACTCCTAGCCAAAAACATTCAGTACTTC.

The V call is TRBV7-2, the J call TRBJ2-3; 10 bases are shared with TRBD2. The V gene's germline CDR1 is SGHTA and CDR2 FQGNSA. This CDR3 region has 15 residues. V was pared by 6 bases and J by 1 base, with 4 bases of the junction left unmatched. CDR3 region: CASRRTSGRTDTQYF. The DNA of the CDR3 is TGTGCCAGCAGGCGGACTAGCGGCCGCACAGATACGCAGTATTTT.

The V call is TRBV3-1 (or the pseudogene TRBV3-2), the J call TRBJ2-1; 9 bases map to TRBD2. The CDR3 runs to 17 residues. V trimming: 3 bases; J trimming: 10 bases; junction bases outside the gene matches: 16. Germline loops: CDR1 LGHDT, CDR2 YNNKEL (reference sequence). The CDR3 loop is CASSHFIAGGPRGEQFF. CDR3 sequence (DNA): TGTGCCAGCAGCCATTTTATCGCGGGAGGGCCAAGGGGGGAGCAGTTCTTC.

The gene calls are TRBV5-4 and TRBJ2-2; TRBD2 matches 16 bases. Germline V CDR1 and CDR2: SGHNT, YYREEE (reference sequence). J was trimmed by 0 bases and V by 4 bases; bases with no gene match: 6. The CDR3 covers 19 residues. CDR3 protein: CASSRGLAGGPPNTGELFF. The CDR3 DNA is TGTGCCAGCAGCAGGGGACTAGCGGGAGGGCCGCCGAACACCGGGGAGCTGTTTTTT.

The CDR3 bases are TGCGCCAGCAGTGAGGCGGTTAACTATGGCTACACCTTC. The encoded protein is CASSEAVNYGYTF. The V gene is TRBV10-1, the J gene TRBJ1-2; D gene ambiguous. The germline V gene has CDR1 WNHNN and CDR2 SYGVQD (reference sequence). V dropped 2 bases and J dropped 1 base, with 5 bases sitting between them. This CDR3 spans 13 amino acids.

The gene calls are TRBV13 and TRBJ2-3, with D tentatively TRBD2 (7 bases). Trimming pared 5 bases from V and 5 bases from J, leaving 17 bases between. Looked up from germline, CDR1 is PRHDT and CDR2 is FYEKMQ (reference sequence). The CDR3 has 15 residues. The CDR3 spells CASSESLGGRDTQYF. CDR3 DNA sequence: TGTGCCAGCAGCGAATCCTTGGGGGGGCGAGATACGCAGTATTTT.

This rearrangement joins TRBV7-2 to TRBJ1-2, with TRBD1 matching over 11 bases. The CDR3 is 16 amino acids. Unmatched junction bases numbered 9, after V lost 5 bases and J lost 4 bases. Germline values: CDR1 SGHTA, CDR2 FQGNSA. The CDR3 loop reads CASSVYRDRGVYGYTF. As DNA, the CDR3 is TGTGCCAGCAGCGTTTACCGGGACAGGGGGGTCTATGGCTACACCTTC.

The rearrangement joins TRBV14 to TRBJ1-3; unclear D gene. V was cut by 1 base and J by 0 bases, with 4 bases left in between. CDR1 SGHDN and CDR2 FVKESK come from the germline V gene. The CDR3 is made up of 14 amino acids. The CDR3 DNA reads TGTGCCAGCAGCCAAGGGAGCTCTGGAAACACCATATATTTT. It specifies CASSQGSSGNTIYF.